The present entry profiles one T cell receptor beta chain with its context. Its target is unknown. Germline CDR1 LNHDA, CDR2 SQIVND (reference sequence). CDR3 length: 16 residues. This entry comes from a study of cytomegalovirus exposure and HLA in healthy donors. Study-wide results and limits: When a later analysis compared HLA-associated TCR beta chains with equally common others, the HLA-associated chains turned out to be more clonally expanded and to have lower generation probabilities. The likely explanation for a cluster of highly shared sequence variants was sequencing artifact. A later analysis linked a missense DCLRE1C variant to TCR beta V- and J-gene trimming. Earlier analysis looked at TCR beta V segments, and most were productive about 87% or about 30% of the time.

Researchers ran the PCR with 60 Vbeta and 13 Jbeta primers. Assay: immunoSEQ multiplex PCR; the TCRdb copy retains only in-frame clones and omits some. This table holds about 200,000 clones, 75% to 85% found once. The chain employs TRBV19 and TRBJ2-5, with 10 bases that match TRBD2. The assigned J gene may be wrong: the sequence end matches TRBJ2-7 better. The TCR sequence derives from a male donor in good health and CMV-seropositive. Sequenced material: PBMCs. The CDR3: CASSVFLAGDGYEQYF. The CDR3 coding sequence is TGTGCCAGTTCCGTTTTTCTAGCGGGAGATGGCTACGAGCAGTACTTC.